Shown below are 24 T cell receptor beta chains from a single sample sequenced in a study of T cells after yellow fever vaccination. TCRdb reanalysed the 5' RACE reads using MiXCR and keeps one entry per CDR3 protein. The data contain a few hundred thousand distinct CDR3 sequences, around 5.3% of them seen just once; the ten biggest clones take up roughly 3.4%. Sequenced here: CD4+ T cells sorted from PBMCs, sampled on the day of the yellow fever booster vaccination. The source is a man younger than 35 who received the YFV17D yellow fever vaccine.

This chain joins TRBV30 and TRBJ2-2; 8 bases are shared with TRBD2. V was clipped by 0 bases and J by 6 bases; unmatched bases: 9. The CDR3 is 16 residues long. Germline V gene lookup returns CDR1 GTSNPN and CDR2 SVGIG (reference sequence). The CDR3, as DNA: TGTGCCTGGAGTGTACCCGGGGGGGGCCCCTCCGGGGAGCTGTTTTTT. This encodes CAWSVPGGGPSGELFF.

This clonotype has just a few counts. The chain combines TRBV10-3 with TRBJ2-6, with 7 bases aligning to TRBD1. The CDR3 has 20 residues. Germline CDR1 reads ENHRY; CDR2 reads SYGVKD. Trimming cost V 2 bases and J 0 bases; bases outside gene matches: 13. The CDR3 DNA reads as TGTGCCATCAGTGAGGTCCTGTGGCAGGGGGTGTACTCTGGGGCCAACGTCCTGACTTTC. Protein: CAISEVLWQGVYSGANVLTF.

This clonotype was counted many times. The genes are TRBV5-1 and TRBJ2-5; TRBD2 agrees at 15 bases. Unmatched junction bases numbered 5, after V lost 3 bases and J lost 2 bases. This CDR3 is 17 amino acids long. Germline loops: CDR1 SGHRS, CDR2 YFSETQ. DNA of the CDR3: TGCGCCAGCAGCTCGGCAGGACTAGCGGGGGGGCAAGAGACCCAGTACTTC. Translated, it gives CASSSAGLAGGQETQYF. Full variable domain (rest looked up from reference TRBV5-1 and TRBJ2-5): KAGVTQTPRYLIKTRGQQVTLSCSPISGHRSVSWYQQTPGQGLQFLFEYFSETQRNKGNFPGRFSGRQFSNSRSEMNVSTLELGDSALYLCASSSAGLAGGQETQYFGPGTRLLVL.

This clonotype was seen repeatedly, ten times or more. This chain joins TRBV4-2 and TRBJ2-4, with D unresolved. The CDR3 length is 16 residues. Germline V lookup: CDR1 LGHNA, CDR2 YNFKEQ. Deletions cut 1 base from V and 0 bases from J, with 10 bases between. CDR3 DNA: TGTGCCAGCAGCCAAGGCCCAGTTCTAGCCAAAAACATTCAGTACTTC. Protein sequence: CASSQGPVLAKNIQYF.

This clonotype was observed at least ten times. The gene calls are TRBV6-5 and TRBJ1-4; 9 nucleotides align to TRBD1. The CDR3 totals 15 residues. V lost 5 bases, J lost 8 bases, and 9 bases stayed unmatched. Germline CDR1 reads MNHEY; CDR2 reads SVGAGI. The CDR3 nucleotides read TGTGCCAGCAGTAAGGACAGGGGTGGAAGGGAAAAACTGTTTTTT. This translates into CASSKDRGGREKLFF.

The gene calls are TRBV3-1 and TRBJ1-2; D is ambiguous. CDR1 is LGHDT and CDR2 is YNNKEL in the germline V gene (reference sequence). Trimming pared 2 bases from V and 4 bases from J, leaving 20 bases between. This CDR3 region has 17 residues. The CDR3 DNA follows: TGTGCCAGCAGCCAACCCGCCGGGCGTACGAGGGTCTATGGCTACACCTTC. This codes for CASSQPAGRTRVYGYTF. Drawing the rest from reference TRBV3-1 and TRBJ1-2, the complete variable domain is DTAVSQTPKYLVTQMGNDKSIKCEQNLGHDTMYWYKQDSKKFLKIMFSYNNKELIINETVPNRFSPKSPDKAHLNLHINSLELGDSAVYFCASSQPAGRTRVYGYTFGSGTRLTVV.

V usage is TRBV6-6 and J usage is TRBJ2-7; D perhaps matches TRBD1 (6 bases). Germline CDR1 is MNHNY and CDR2 is SVGAGI (reference sequence). This CDR3 is built from 12 residues. V lost 8 bases to trimming and J lost 3 bases, with 11 bases between them. The CDR3: CASGKQGYEQYV. In DNA form, the CDR3 reads TGTGCCAGCGGTAAACAGGGCTACGAGCAGTACGTC.

This clonotype was detected only a few times. This chain joins TRBV6-4 and TRBJ1-1; possible D gene TRBD1, 5 bases. CDR1 and CDR2 (germline): MRHNA, SNTAGT. This CDR3 region has 15 residues. Trimming removed 5 bases from V and 0 bases from J, with 13 bases in between. CDR3: CASSSSTDMNTEAFF. The CDR3 DNA reads as TGTGCCAGCAGTTCCTCGACGGACATGAACACTGAAGCTTTCTTT.

The V gene is TRBV6-6, the J gene TRBJ1-6; D gene unclear. CDR1 is MNHNY and CDR2 is SVGAGI in the germline V gene (reference sequence). V lost 0 bases, J lost 0 bases, and 9 bases lay in between. The CDR3 contains 17 residues. CDR3: CASSYSSGSSYNSPLHF. As DNA, the CDR3 is TGTGCCAGCAGTTACTCGTCAGGTAGCTCCTATAATTCACCCCTCCACTTT.

The V call is TRBV7-9, the J call TRBJ1-3; no reliable D call. Looked up from germline, CDR1 is SEHNR and CDR2 is FQNEAQ (reference sequence). V gave up 8 bases and J gave up 8 bases, with 19 bases separating them. This CDR3 comprises 14 residues. CDR3 sequence (DNA): TGTGCCAGCCTCGAGACGCTTCTGACGGACACCATATATTTT. Amino acids: CASLETLLTDTIYF.

The chain employs TRBV16 and TRBJ1-5, with 7 bases matching TRBD1. The germline CDR1 and CDR2 sequences are KGHSY and FQNENV. This CDR3 region has 15 residues. V gave up 6 bases and J gave up 1 base; unmatched junction bases: 6. The CDR3 nucleotides are TGTGCCAGCAGAGACAGGGTCCAAAGCAATCAGCCCCAGCATTTT. It specifies CASRDRVQSNQPQHF.

This clonotype was seen only a few times. The chain uses TRBV28 and TRBJ1-5, with D maybe TRBD1 (5 bases). The V end lost 7 bases, the J end lost 1 base, and 11 bases lay between the germline ends. The CDR3 covers 14 residues. From germline, CDR1 is MDHEN and CDR2 SYDVKM. Written as DNA, the CDR3 is TGTGCCAGCACCGCAGGGTGGAGCAATCAGCCCCAGCATTTT. Protein: CASTAGWSNQPQHF.

This clonotype was counted a few times. V gene TRBV18 combines with J gene TRBJ1-5; the D is unclear. The CDR3 is 12 residues long. CDR1 and CDR2 (germline): KGHSH, LQKENI. V dropped 2 bases and J dropped 9 bases, with 8 bases sitting between them. CDR3 amino acids: CASSPDQAPQHF. CDR3 bases: TGTGCCAGCTCACCAGATCAGGCGCCCCAGCATTTT.

V gene TRBV18 combines with J gene TRBJ2-5, with 7 bases matching TRBD1. Germline V gives CDR1 KGHSH, CDR2 LQKENI. This CDR3 has 15 residues. The V gene end was trimmed by 2 bases and the J gene end by 5 bases; junction bases not matched to a gene: 8. DNA of the CDR3: TGTGCCAGCTCACCAAGTGAGGGGGCGAGGGAGACCCAGTACTTC. Translated, it gives CASSPSEGARETQYF.

This clonotype came up many times. The V call is TRBV7-2, the J call TRBJ1-4, with unresolved D. This CDR3 comprises 14 residues. The V end lost 3 bases, the J end lost 6 bases, and 11 bases lay between the germline ends. From germline, CDR1 is SGHTA and CDR2 FQGNSA. The CDR3 protein is CASSFVVRDEKLFF. CDR3 coding DNA: TGTGCCAGCAGCTTTGTCGTCAGAGATGAAAAACTGTTTTTT.

This sequence joins TRBV5-6 and TRBJ2-5, with D possibly being TRBD1 (6 bases). Looked up from germline, CDR1 is SGHDT and CDR2 is YYEEEE. Trimming shortened V by 1 base and J by 5 bases, and 9 bases separated the two germline ends. The CDR3 contains 13 residues. In DNA, the CDR3 is TGTGCCAGCAGCTTGTGGGGGCGGGAGACCCAGTACTTC. Protein product: CASSLWGRETQYF. The whole variable domain, filled in from reference TRBV5-6 and TRBJ2-5, reads DAGVTQSPTHLIKTRGQQVTLRCSPKSGHDTVSWYQQALGQGPQFIFQYYEEEERQRGNFPDRFSGHQFPNYSSELNVNALLLGDSALYLCASSLWGRETQYFGPGTRLLVL.

The genes are TRBV6-6 and TRBJ1-1, with 7 nucleotides matching TRBD1. The CDR3 is made up of 14 amino acids. CDR1 and CDR2 from the germline V gene are MNHNY and SVGAGI (reference sequence). The junction had 9 bases not matched to a gene; V was cut back by 7 bases and J by 4 bases. CDR3 loop: CASTPDRKVTEAFF. CDR3 DNA sequence: TGTGCCAGCACCCCGGACAGGAAGGTCACTGAAGCTTTCTTT.

The J gene is TRBJ1-4, the V gene TRBV4-3; D gene ambiguous. This CDR3 has 15 amino acids. Per the germline V gene, CDR1 is LGHNA and CDR2 is YSLEER. Trimming took off 3 bases at V and 0 bases at J, with 8 bases between the two ends. The CDR3 bases are TGCGCCAGCAGCCAGGGCCCCGCAACTAATGAAAAACTGTTTTTT. Its translation: CASSQGPATNEKLFF.

This rearrangement joins TRBV12-3 or TRBV12-4 to TRBJ1-2; D gene uncertain. V shed 6 bases and J shed 5 bases, with 7 bases lying between them. The CDR3 consists of 11 residues. CDR3 region: CASSRSYGYTF. The CDR3 nucleotides read TGTGCCAGCAGCCGGTCTTATGGCTACACCTTC.

In its sample, this clonotype was seen a few times. Here the CDR3 DNA reads TGTGCCAGCAGTGTACAGGGCCATGAGCAGTTCTTC. It is translated as CASSVQGHEQFF. V is TRBV6-1 and J is TRBJ2-1; a possible D gene is TRBD1 (6 bases). The CDR3 has 12 residues. The germline CDR1 and CDR2 sequences are MNHNS and SASEGT. Between the trimmed V and J ends, which lost 4 bases and 8 bases, there was a span of 9 bases.

This clonotype was recorded many times. V gene TRBV5-1 combines with J gene TRBJ2-1; TRBD2 matches at 8 bases. Trimming removed 4 bases from V and 5 bases from J; junction bases left unmatched: 8. The CDR3 covers 15 residues. Germline V gene sequence: CDR1 SGHRS, CDR2 YFSETQ. The CDR3 DNA reads as TGCGCCAGCAGCCGGGGGGGGGCCGGCGACAATGAGCAGTTCTTC. Protein product: CASSRGGAGDNEQFF.

There are a few counts of this clonotype. This sequence joins TRBV14 and TRBJ1-6; no clear D gene. Trimming cost V 0 bases and J 8 bases, with 5 bases left between them. The V gene's germline CDR1 is SGHDN and CDR2 FVKESK. The CDR3 has 13 amino acids. For the CDR3, the DNA is TGTGCCAGCAGCCAAGATGGGTATTCACCCCTCCACTTT. Translating it yields CASSQDGYSPLHF.

This clonotype was observed many times. The gene calls are TRBV23-1 and TRBJ2-5; D is unclear. Being an ORF, TRBV23-1 has a function that is uncertain. The V gene lost 7 bases and the J gene lost 5 bases, with 11 bases spanning the gap. The CDR3 is made up of 12 amino acids. Written as DNA, the CDR3 is TGCGCCAGCACCCTCGGGTGGGAGACCCAGTACTTC. Its protein product is CASTLGWETQYF.

This chain connects TRBV19 to TRBJ2-3; 10 nucleotides align to TRBD2. V shed 7 bases, J shed 4 bases, and the junction held 5 bases outside the gene matches. The CDR3 contains 14 residues. Germline V gene lookup returns CDR1 LNHDA and CDR2 SQIVND (reference sequence). The chain's CDR3 is CASKTLAGADTQYF. As DNA, the CDR3 is TGTGCCAGTAAGACCCTAGCGGGGGCAGATACGCAGTATTTT.